This TCR beta chain was sequenced for a study of blood T cell repertoires in COVID-19. Overall study context: PBMCs, B-cell-depleted T cells, or T cells were the source of the cDNA or gDNA that made up the material.

Trimming left V 7 bases short and J 7 bases short, with 19 bases between. This CDR3 comprises 14 residues. CDR1 LNHDA and CDR2 SQIVND come from the germline V gene (reference sequence). As processed by the authors: Scientists estimated how many nucleated cells there were by amplifying reference gene primers. Some clones are missing from TCRdb's copy, which holds only in-frame ones; the method was immunoSEQ multiplex PCR. That table furnishes V, J and clone size, whereas the DNA furnished D and trimming. The profile shows approximately 460,000 clones, roughly 87% of them singletons. Only one count was recorded for this clone.

The receptor was isolated from a young man with COVID-19, enrolled during active disease. The chain carries TRBV19 and TRBJ1-1; tentative D call: TRBD1 (6 bases). The sequenced sample consisted of peripheral blood. In DNA, the CDR3 is TGTGCCAGTACCTCCCAAGGGGGAATTGGTGAAGCTTTCTTT. It encodes CASTSQGGIGEAFF.